Listed here is a single T cell receptor beta chain. What it recognizes is unknown. This CDR3 contains 16 residues. Germline V gene data show CDR1 as MNHNY and CDR2 as SVGAGI (reference sequence). J was trimmed by 6 bases and V by 0 bases; bases with no gene match: 7. The donors, healthy Caucasians from Russia, were aged 6 to 90. The data are from a study of blood T cells in healthy people across ages. A second about 6 to 12 cycle PCR used barcoded and J-beta primers. At least 2.5 million CDR3-containing paired-end reads were obtained per sample. Each CDR3 protein gets one entry after TCRdb re-called the 5' RACE reads with MiXCR. The sample yields 1,800,000 or so distinct CDR3 sequences, 39% seen once. Overall study results and limits: Strong correlation was found linking TCR beta diversity to naive T cell percentage.

The sequence was collected from a human donor in good health. This rearrangement joins TRBV6-6 to TRBJ1-1; 10 bases are a match to TRBD1. Material for sequencing was blood. The CDR3 spells CASSYSTGTGVAEAFF. The DNA for the CDR3 is TGTGCCAGCAGTTACTCAACCGGGACAGGGGTGGCTGAAGCTTTCTTT.